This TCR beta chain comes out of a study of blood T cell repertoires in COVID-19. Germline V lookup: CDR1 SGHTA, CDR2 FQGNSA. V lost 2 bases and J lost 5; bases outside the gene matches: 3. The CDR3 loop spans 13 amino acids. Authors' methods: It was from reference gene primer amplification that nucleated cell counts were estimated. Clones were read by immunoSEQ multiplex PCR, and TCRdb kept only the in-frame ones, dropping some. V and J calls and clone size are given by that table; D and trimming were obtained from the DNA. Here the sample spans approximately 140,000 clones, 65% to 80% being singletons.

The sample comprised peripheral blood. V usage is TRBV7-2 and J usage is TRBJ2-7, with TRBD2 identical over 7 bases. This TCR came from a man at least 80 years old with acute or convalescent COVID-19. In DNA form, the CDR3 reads TGTGCCAGCAGCTTAAGGGAGGGTAACGAGCAGTACTTC. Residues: CASSLREGNEQYF.